This entry describes one T cell receptor (beta chain). The antigen is unknown. Healthy donors of bone marrow made up the group. Primers included in the PCR were 60 Vbeta and 13 Jbeta primers. Method: immunoSEQ multiplex PCR; TCRdb's copy keeps in-frame clones and lacks some. This sample carries about 180,000 clones, about 80% of them seen once, and the ten largest clones take less than 8%. This CDR3 spans 13 amino acids. Germline CDR1 reads SGHRS; CDR2 reads YFSETQ. Trimming at V came to 7 bases and at J to 6 bases, leaving 7 bases not matched to a gene. This sample is part of a study of cytomegalovirus exposure and HLA in healthy donors. Study-wide points: Presence/absence analysis assumed near-uniform sequencing depth across donors. Investigators reported 150 to 200 TCR beta chains as tied to cytomegalovirus.

The specimen sequenced was PBMCs. The J gene is TRBJ2-7, the V gene TRBV5-1; TRBD1 agrees at 10 bases. This clonotype was obtained from a man in his forties in good health and CMV-seropositive. The CDR3 DNA follows: TGCGCCAGCCAAAGGGACAGGGGAAGCGAGCAGTACTTC. Translating it yields CASQRDRGSEQYF.